This is a list of T cell receptor beta chains from one sample in a study of post-analysis software for immune sequencing data. TCRdb redid the calling of the PCR reads with MiXCR, one entry per CDR3 protein. The sample lists some 450,000 distinct CDR3 sequences; under 55% were seen once. Sequenced: blood. These receptors came from a girl aged 5-17 years with multiple sclerosis. CDR3s include the opening cysteine and the closing phenylalanine or tryptophan. D genes are given only for firm matches. Size tells how often a clone was seen (once, few, many) or the class of an expanded clone, and some rows leave it out.

J gene	V gene	D gene	clone size	CDR3 protein	CDR3 DNA
TRBJ2-1	TRBV27	NA	NA	CASSLSAGALETQFF	TGTGCCAGCAGTTTATCGGCAGGGGCCTTAGAGACCCAGTTCTTC
TRBJ2-3	TRBV7-2	TRBD2	NA	CASSLGGLAGLDTQYF	TGTGCCAGCAGCTTAGGGGGACTAGCGGGACTAGATACGCAGTATTTT
TRBJ2-5	TRBV4-1	NA	once	CASSQGPTEETQYF	TGCGCCAGCAGCCAAGGGCCGACAGAGGAGACCCAGTACTTC
TRBJ1-2	TRBV5-1	NA	many	CASSLGERGYGYTF	TGCGCCAGCAGCTTGGGGGAACGGGGCTATGGCTACACCTTC
TRBJ2-3	TRBV27	NA	NA	CASSLYEGYGTDTQYF	TGTGCCAGCAGTTTATACGAGGGTTACGGCACAGATACGCAGTATTTT
TRBJ2-6	TRBV7-3	NA	few	CASSLGFVRGSGANVLTF	TGTGCCAGCAGCTTAGGGTTTGTGAGGGGTTCTGGGGCCAACGTCCTGACTTTC
TRBJ2-1	TRBV28	TRBD1	few	CASRLTGGKNEQFF	TGTGCCAGCAGGTTGACAGGGGGCAAAAATGAGCAGTTCTTC
TRBJ2-1	TRBV5-6	NA	NA	CASSLITGTSYNEQFF	TGTGCCAGCAGCCTGATCACCGGGACCTCCTACAATGAGCAGTTCTTC
TRBJ2-1	TRBV5-1	TRBD2	NA	CASRGVILAGVYNEQFF	TGCGCCAGCAGGGGGGTGATCCTAGCGGGAGTCTACAATGAGCAGTTCTTC
TRBJ2-6	TRBV7-2	NA	few	CASSLGGASSGANVLTF	TGTGCCAGCAGCCTGGGGGGCGCTTCGTCGGGGGCCAACGTCCTGACTTTC
TRBJ2-7	TRBV6-5	TRBD2	NA	CTSFGTSLILIYEQYF	TGTACCTCTTTCGGGACTAGCCTCATCCTGATCTACGAGCAGTACTTC
TRBJ2-5	TRBV5-1	TRBD2	NA	CASSPSTSPGEETQYF	TGCGCCAGCAGCCCTTCGACTAGCCCGGGAGAAGAGACCCAGTACTTC
TRBJ2-3	TRBV12-3/TRBV12-4	NA	few	CASSLGTSSSDTQYF	TGTGCCAGCAGTTTAGGGACGAGTTCTTCGGATACGCAGTATTTT
TRBJ2-1	TRBV9	NA	NA	CASSTLPEVRPYNEQFF	TGTGCCAGCAGCACACTCCCAGAAGTGAGACCCTACAATGAGCAGTTCTTC
TRBJ2-4	TRBV7-2	NA	NA	CASRSGTDNNIQYF	TGTGCCAGCAGATCCGGGACTGACAACAACATTCAGTACTTC